This TCR beta chain was documented in a study of shared clonotypes between healthy human individuals. Study-level points and caveats: In this cohort, only blood was sampled, and tissue repertoires likely differ.

From germline, CDR1 is SGHNT and CDR2 YYREEE (reference sequence). The CDR3 runs to 14 residues. J lost 3 bases, V lost 5 bases, and 6 bases had no gene match. With respect to this clone: Its antigen is still unknown.

Repertoires were generated with immunoSEQ multiplex PCR, while TCRdb's copy carries only in-frame clones and drops some. Of some 510,000 clones listed, around 79% were seen once; the top ten hold 10% to 15%. This chain connects TRBV5-4 to TRBJ2-7, with 9 nucleotides matching TRBD1. What was sequenced was PBMCs. The source is a woman aged 40 to 49 in good health. Some clones in this sample may be carry-over from other donors' samples. CDR3 loop: CASSPGQGNYEQYF. The DNA for the CDR3 is TGTGCCAGCAGTCCGGGACAGGGAAACTACGAGCAGTACTTC. Full variable domain (rest looked up from reference TRBV5-4 and TRBJ2-7): ETGVTQSPTHLIKTRGQQVTLRCSSQSGHNTVSWYQQALGQGPQFIFQYYREEENGRGNFPPRFSGLQFPNYSSELNVNALELDDSALYLCASSPGQGNYEQYFGPGTRLTVT.